This T cell receptor (beta chain) is from a study of blood T cell repertoires in COVID-19. Study details: Italy, Spain and the United States were the sources of the convalescent and acute COVID-19 samples.

The CDR3 runs to 14 residues. From germline, CDR1 is ENHRY and CDR2 SYGVKD. J gave up 6 bases and V 6 bases, and 10 bases lay outside the gene matches. This clone turned up a few times. Per the original methods: Nucleated cell number was recorded as an estimate derived from reference gene primer amplification. Assay used: immunoSEQ multiplex PCR; TCRdb lists only in-frame clones, some missing. For V, J and clone size, that table is used; D and trimming come from the DNA. The sample holds some 130,000 clones; 80% to 90% are singletons and the top ten take under 3%. Sequences were obtained from peripheral blood. The chain carries TRBV10-3 and TRBJ1-2; 7 nucleotides agree with TRBD1. This clonotype was sampled from a man aged 60 to 69 with active or convalescent COVID-19. The CDR3 DNA reads as TGTGCCATCAGGGCCACAGGGGAAGAGAATGGCTACACCTTC. Translation: CAIRATGEENGYTF.